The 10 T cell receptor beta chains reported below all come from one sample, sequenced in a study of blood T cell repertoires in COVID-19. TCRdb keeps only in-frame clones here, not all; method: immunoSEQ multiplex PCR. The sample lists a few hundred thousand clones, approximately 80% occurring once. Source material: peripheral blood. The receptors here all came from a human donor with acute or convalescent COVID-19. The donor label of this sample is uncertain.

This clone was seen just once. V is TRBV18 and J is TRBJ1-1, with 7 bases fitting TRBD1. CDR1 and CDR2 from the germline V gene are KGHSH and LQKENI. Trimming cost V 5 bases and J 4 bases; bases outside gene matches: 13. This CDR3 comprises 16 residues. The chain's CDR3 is CASSSVGGQFTTEAFF. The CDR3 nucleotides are TGTGCCAGCTCATCCGTAGGGGGACAGTTTACCACTGAAGCTTTCTTT.

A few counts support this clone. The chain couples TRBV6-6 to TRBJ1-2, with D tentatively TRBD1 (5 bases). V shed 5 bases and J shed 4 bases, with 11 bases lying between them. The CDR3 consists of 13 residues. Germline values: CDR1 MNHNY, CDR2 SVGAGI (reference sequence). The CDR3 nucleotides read TGTGCCAGCAGTACACAGGATCCCTATGGCTACACCTTC. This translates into CASSTQDPYGYTF.

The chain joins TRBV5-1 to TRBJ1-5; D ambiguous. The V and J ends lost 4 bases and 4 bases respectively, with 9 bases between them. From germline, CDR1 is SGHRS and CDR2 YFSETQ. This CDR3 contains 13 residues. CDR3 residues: CASSRTPNQPQHF. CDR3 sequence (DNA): TGCGCCAGCAGCCGAACACCGAATCAGCCCCAGCATTTT.

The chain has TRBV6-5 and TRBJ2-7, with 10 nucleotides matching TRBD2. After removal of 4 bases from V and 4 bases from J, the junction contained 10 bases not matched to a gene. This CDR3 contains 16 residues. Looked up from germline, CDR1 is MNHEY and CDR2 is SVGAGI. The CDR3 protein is CASSSRIAGGHYEQYF. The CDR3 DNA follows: TGTGCCAGCAGTTCCCGAATAGCGGGGGGTCATTACGAGCAGTACTTC.

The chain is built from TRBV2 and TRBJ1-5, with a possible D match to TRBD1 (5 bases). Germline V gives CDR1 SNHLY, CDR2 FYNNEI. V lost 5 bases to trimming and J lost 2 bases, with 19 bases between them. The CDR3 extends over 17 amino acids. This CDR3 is CASSRPGTAVGNQPQHF. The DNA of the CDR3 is TGTGCCAGCAGTAGACCCGGGACTGCTGTTGGCAATCAGCCCCAGCATTTT.

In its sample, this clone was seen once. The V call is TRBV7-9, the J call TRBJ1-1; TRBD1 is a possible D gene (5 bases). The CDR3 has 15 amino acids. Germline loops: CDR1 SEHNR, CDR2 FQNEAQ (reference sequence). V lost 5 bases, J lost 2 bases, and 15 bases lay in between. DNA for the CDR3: TGTGCCAGCAGCAGTCCCTGGGGCGGCAACACTGAAGCTTTCTTT. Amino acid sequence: CASSSPWGGNTEAFF.

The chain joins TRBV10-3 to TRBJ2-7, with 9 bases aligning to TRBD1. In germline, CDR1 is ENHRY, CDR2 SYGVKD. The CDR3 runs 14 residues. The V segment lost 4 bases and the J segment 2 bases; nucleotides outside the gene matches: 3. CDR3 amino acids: CAISVGTGTYEQYF. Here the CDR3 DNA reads TGTGCCATCAGTGTAGGGACAGGGACCTACGAGCAGTACTTC.

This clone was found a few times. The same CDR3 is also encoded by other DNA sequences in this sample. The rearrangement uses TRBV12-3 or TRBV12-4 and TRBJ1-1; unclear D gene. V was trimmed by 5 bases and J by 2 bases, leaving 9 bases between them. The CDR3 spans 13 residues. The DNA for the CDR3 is TGTGCCAGCAGTCTCGGGGTTAACACTGAAGCTTTCTTT. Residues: CASSLGVNTEAFF.

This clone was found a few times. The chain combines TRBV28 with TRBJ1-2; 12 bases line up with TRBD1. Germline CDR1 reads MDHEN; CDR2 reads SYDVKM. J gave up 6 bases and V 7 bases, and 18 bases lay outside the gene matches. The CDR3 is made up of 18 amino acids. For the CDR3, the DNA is TGTGCCAGCAAGCAGAATCCGGGACAGGGGGCTGGGATGCATGGCTACACCTTC. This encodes CASKQNPGQGAGMHGYTF.

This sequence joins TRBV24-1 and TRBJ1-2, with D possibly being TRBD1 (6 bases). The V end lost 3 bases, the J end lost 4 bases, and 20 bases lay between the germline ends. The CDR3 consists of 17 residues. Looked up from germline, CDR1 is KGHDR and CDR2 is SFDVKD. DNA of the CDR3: TGTGCCACCAGTGATACAGACAGGTTCCCCCCAGCCTATGGCTACACCTTC. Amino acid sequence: CATSDTDRFPPAYGYTF.